Each of the 29 T cell receptor beta chains below was sequenced from the same sample in a study of control samples from healthy donors and cancer patients. Method: immunoSEQ multiplex PCR; TCRdb's copy keeps in-frame clones and lacks some. In the table there are around 120,000 clones, around 87% of which are singletons. Sequenced material: PBMCs. The receptor source for this set is a woman in her 50s with colorectal cancer.

The V gene is TRBV19, the J gene TRBJ2-3, with 8 bases identical to TRBD1. CDR1 and CDR2 (germline): LNHDA, SQIVND (reference sequence). This CDR3 region has 15 residues. Losses at the gene ends were 6 bases for V and 4 bases for J; bases not matched to a gene: 9. CDR3 nucleotide sequence: TGTGCCAGTAGCCCCGGACAGGGCCTAGCAGATACGCAGTATTTT. Translation: CASSPGQGLADTQYF.

The CDR3 is CASSTRTGWLDTQYF. The CDR3 DNA sequence: TGTGCCAGCAGCACCCGGACAGGGTGGTTAGATACGCAGTATTTT. The gene calls are TRBV7-9 and TRBJ2-3, with 8 bases matching TRBD1. The CDR3 spans 15 residues. V trimming: 5 bases; J trimming: 5 bases; junction bases outside the gene matches: 9. Germline V gives CDR1 SEHNR, CDR2 FQNEAQ (reference sequence).

J is TRBJ1-2 and V is TRBV3-1 (or the pseudogene TRBV3-2); TRBD1 matches 9 bases. J was trimmed by 7 bases and V by 0 bases; bases with no gene match: 9. CDR3 size: 16 residues. Looked up from germline, CDR1 is LGHDT and CDR2 is YNNKEL (reference sequence). The CDR3 bases are TGTGCCAGCAGCCAAGACGGGACAGGGACTTTAGGTGGCTACACCTTC. Its protein is CASSQDGTGTLGGYTF.

V and J are TRBV25-1 and TRBJ2-3; 10 nucleotides align to TRBD1. There are 18 residues in the CDR3. Germline assignment: CDR1 MGHDK and CDR2 SYGVNS. V gave up 0 bases and J gave up 10 bases; unmatched junction bases: 16. CDR3 coding DNA: TGTGCCAGCAGTGAATACATCCGGGACAGGGGAAGATATGATGCGCAGTATTTT. Residues: CASSEYIRDRGRYDAQYF. The whole variable domain, remainder taken from reference TRBV25-1 and TRBJ2-3, is EADIYQTPRYLVIGTGKKITLECSQTMGHDKMYWYQQDPGMELHLIHYSYGVNSTEKGDLSSESTVSRIRTEHFPLTLESARPSHTSQYLCASSEYIRDRGRYDAQYFGPGTRLTVL.

This chain joins TRBV12-5 and TRBJ1-5; 7 bases align to TRBD1. Germline V CDR1 and CDR2: LGHNT, FRNRAP. CDR3 length: 18 residues. With V trimmed by 3 bases and J by 4 bases, 15 bases remained unmatched. This CDR3 is CASGLQSKQGTGNQPQHF. The DNA for the CDR3 is TGTGCTAGTGGTTTACAATCGAAACAGGGGACGGGGAATCAGCCCCAGCATTTT.

The chain links TRBV12-3 or TRBV12-4 to TRBJ1-2; 8 bases fit TRBD1. After removal of 3 bases from V and 8 bases from J, the junction contained 5 bases not matched to a gene. The CDR3 extends over 13 amino acids. The CDR3 here is CASSFGQGVGYTF. The DNA for the CDR3 is TGTGCCAGCAGTTTTGGACAGGGTGTCGGCTACACCTTC.

The V call is TRBV3-1 (or the pseudogene TRBV3-2), the J call TRBJ1-6; TRBD1 is a possible D gene (6 bases). This CDR3 region has 16 residues. V dropped 0 bases and J dropped 6 bases, with 12 bases sitting between them. Germline assignment: CDR1 LGHDT and CDR2 YNNKEL (reference sequence). CDR3 bases: TGTGCCAGCAGCCAAGAAACAGGGTCCACTAATTCACCCCTCCACTTT. Amino acid sequence: CASSQETGSTNSPLHF.

This chain joins TRBV5-8 and TRBJ2-7, with 8 positions matching TRBD1. The V segment lost 4 bases and the J segment 3 bases; nucleotides outside the gene matches: 6. Germline V gene sequence: CDR1 SGHTS, CDR2 YDEGEE. CDR3 length: 14 residues. CDR3 coding DNA: TGTGCCAGCAGCCACGGACAGGGTTACTACGAGCAGTACTTC. Protein sequence: CASSHGQGYYEQYF.

The rearrangement uses TRBV2 and TRBJ1-1; D unclear. Trimming took 9 bases from V and 6 from J, leaving 17 bases between them. CDR3 length: 13 amino acids. Germline V CDR1 and CDR2: SNHLY, FYNNEI. As DNA, the CDR3 is TGTGCCAGTACCCTGATAGGAGTTGCTGAAGCTTTCTTT. Its protein is CASTLIGVAEAFF.

This clone was observed a single time. CDR3 coding DNA: TGTGCCAGCAGTTTATTAGACAGTCAAGAGACCCAGTACTTC. It translates to CASSLLDSQETQYF. The chain links TRBV27 to TRBJ2-5; D is perhaps TRBD1 (5 bases). The CDR3 covers 14 residues. V was shortened by 1 base and J by 2 bases, with 8 bases between the two germline ends. Germline CDR1 MNHEY, CDR2 SMNVEV (reference sequence).

V gene TRBV19 combines with J gene TRBJ1-6; D remains ambiguous. Trimming took off 4 bases at V and 7 bases at J, with 20 bases between the two ends. Germline CDR1 and CDR2: LNHDA and SQIVND (reference sequence). The CDR3 runs to 17 residues. CDR3 residues: CASSKGKGVMRNSPLHF. In DNA form, the CDR3 reads TGTGCCAGTAGTAAGGGTAAGGGTGTTATGAGGAATTCACCCCTCCACTTT.

The count of this clone is one. The chain carries TRBV7-6 and TRBJ2-7, with D perhaps TRBD2 (5 bases). There are 12 residues in the CDR3. Germline values: CDR1 SGHVS, CDR2 FNYEAQ. Trimming removed 5 bases at V and 6 bases at J, with 11 bases between. Written as DNA, the CDR3 is TGTGCCAGCAGCCCCGGAGGACGCGAGCAGTACTTC. Residues: CASSPGGREQYF. The whole variable domain, remainder taken from reference TRBV7-6 and TRBJ2-7, is GAGVSQSPRYKVTKRGQDVALRCDPISGHVSLYWYRQALGQGPEFLTYFNYEAQQDKSGLPNDRFSAERPEGSISTLTIQRTEQRDSAMYRCASSPGGREQYFGPGTRLTVT.

The chain is built from TRBV28 and TRBJ1-2; 12 nucleotides line up with TRBD1. V lost 8 bases, J lost 2 bases, and 9 bases stayed unmatched. This CDR3 spans 16 amino acids. The germline CDR1 and CDR2 sequences are MDHEN and SYDVKM. In DNA form, the CDR3 reads TGTGCCAGCGCCGGCCGCGGGACAGGGGGCAACTATGGCTACACCTTC. It yields the protein CASAGRGTGGNYGYTF.

V is TRBV6-5 and J is TRBJ1-5; the D is unclear. V was trimmed by 2 bases and J by 5 bases, leaving 7 bases between them. CDR3 size: 13 residues. Germline loops: CDR1 MNHEY, CDR2 SVGAGI. DNA of the CDR3: TGTGCCAGCAGTTACGGGAGTGATCAGCCCCAGCATTTT. It yields the protein CASSYGSDQPQHF.

The chain has TRBV4-2 and TRBJ1-1; maybe TRBD1 (5 bases). Germline assignment: CDR1 LGHNA and CDR2 YNFKEQ. The CDR3 has 15 amino acids. Between the trimmed V and J ends, which lost 4 bases and 4 bases, there was a span of 16 bases. CDR3 in DNA: TGTGCCAGCAGCCGACCCGTCGCAGGGATCACTGAAGCTTTCTTT. It encodes CASSRPVAGITEAFF.

This rearrangement joins TRBV28 to TRBJ2-1; D not resolved. The V end was cut by 5 bases, the J end by 9 bases, with 14 bases between. The CDR3 length is 13 residues. Germline loops: CDR1 MDHEN, CDR2 SYDVKM. The CDR3: CASSHPPTVEQFF. CDR3 nucleotide sequence: TGTGCCAGCAGTCACCCCCCGACGGTTGAGCAGTTCTTC.

The chain links TRBV2 to TRBJ1-5; weak D call: TRBD1 (6 bases). Germline V lookup: CDR1 SNHLY, CDR2 FYNNEI. The CDR3 has 14 amino acids. Trimming stripped 3 bases from V and 4 bases from J, with 10 bases between. CDR3 coding DNA: TGTGCCAGCAGTGATATACAGGGAAATCAGCCCCAGCATTTT. Amino acid sequence: CASSDIQGNQPQHF.

V usage is TRBV27 and J usage is TRBJ1-6; D is unclear. Looked up from germline, CDR1 is MNHEY and CDR2 is SMNVEV (reference sequence). Trimming took 5 bases from V and 0 from J, leaving 14 bases between them. The CDR3 contains 17 residues. CDR3 region: CASSPLGWSSYNSPLHF. DNA of the CDR3: TGTGCCAGCAGTCCCCTTGGGTGGAGCTCCTATAATTCACCCCTCCACTTT.

This chain connects TRBV19 to TRBJ1-1; D unresolved. The CDR3 is made up of 15 amino acids. Trimming took 3 bases from V and 5 from J, leaving 16 bases between them. Looked up from germline, CDR1 is LNHDA and CDR2 is SQIVND (reference sequence). The CDR3 here is CASSIDRARGTEAFF. The CDR3 nucleotides read TGTGCCAGTAGTATTGACCGGGCACGGGGTACTGAAGCTTTCTTT.

The chain joins TRBV5-4 to TRBJ1-3, with 7 bases fitting TRBD1. Germline assignment: CDR1 SGHNT and CDR2 YYREEE (reference sequence). The CDR3 covers 14 residues. Germline trimming cut 2 bases from V and 3 bases from J; bases unmatched to any gene: 2. CDR3 protein: CASSLGGSGNTIYF. CDR3 bases: TGTGCCAGCAGCTTAGGGGGCAGTGGAAACACCATATATTTT.

The genes are TRBV30 and TRBJ2-5, with 9 nucleotides matching TRBD1. CDR3 length: 14 amino acids. The J segment lost 1 base and the V segment lost 4 bases, leaving 4 bases of the junction unmatched. CDR1 GTSNPN and CDR2 SVGIG come from the germline V gene (reference sequence). The CDR3 sequence: CAWTETGGQETQYF. Here the CDR3 DNA reads TGTGCCTGGACTGAGACAGGGGGCCAAGAGACCCAGTACTTC.

CDR3 residues: CASSLAFFLGQIHLNYGYTF. As DNA, the CDR3 is TGCGCCAGCAGCTTGGCCTTCTTTTTAGGACAGATTCACCTAAACTATGGCTACACCTTC. The V gene is TRBV5-1, the J gene TRBJ1-2; D might be TRBD1 (6 bases). The CDR3 totals 20 residues. Germline values: CDR1 SGHRS, CDR2 YFSETQ. V was clipped by 0 bases and J by 2 bases, with 26 bases between them.

The rearrangement joins TRBV27 to TRBJ2-6; no clear D gene. This CDR3 spans 16 amino acids. Trimming took 3 bases from V and 0 from J, leaving 9 bases between them. Germline V gene data show CDR1 as MNHEY and CDR2 as SMNVEV (reference sequence). The CDR3 is CASSLVPSSGANVLTF. The CDR3 nucleotides are TGTGCCAGCAGTTTGGTGCCGAGCTCTGGGGCCAACGTCCTGACTTTC. The full variable domain, in which reference TRBV27 and TRBJ2-6 provide the parts outside the CDR3, is EAQVTQNPRYLITVTGKKLTVTCSQNMNHEYMSWYRQDPGLGLRQIYYSMNVEVTDKGDVPEGYKVSRKEKRNFPLILESPSPNQTSLYFCASSLVPSSGANVLTFGAGSRLTVL.

The chain links TRBV19 to TRBJ1-2; D call uncertain. The CDR3 spans 13 residues. Germline lookup yields CDR1 LNHDA and CDR2 SQIVND (reference sequence). V was trimmed by 3 bases and J by 7 bases, leaving 12 bases between them. Written as DNA, the CDR3 is TGTGCCAGTAGTATGCGGCAGACCGGTGGCTACACCTTC. It encodes CASSMRQTGGYTF.

The chain uses TRBV2 and TRBJ1-5; 10 nucleotides match TRBD1. Germline lookup yields CDR1 SNHLY and CDR2 FYNNEI. This CDR3 contains 17 residues. The V gene end was trimmed by 5 bases and the J gene end by 6 bases; junction bases not matched to a gene: 13. CDR3: CASSQGTGDLKLQPQHF. The DNA of the CDR3 is TGTGCCAGCAGTCAAGGGACAGGGGATCTGAAGCTTCAGCCCCAGCATTTT.

CDR3 nucleotides: TGTGCCAGCAGTTTATGGGGGGATTACACAGATACGCAGTATTTT. Protein: CASSLWGDYTDTQYF. The V and J genes are TRBV28 and TRBJ2-3, with D possibly being TRBD1 or TRBD2 (5 bases each). Germline lookup yields CDR1 MDHEN and CDR2 SYDVKM. The CDR3 is 15 residues long. Trimming stripped 0 bases from V and 2 bases from J, with 9 bases between.

The chain couples TRBV5-3 to TRBJ1-4; TRBD1 aligns across 11 bases. TRBV5-3 is an ORF, with its function uncertain. V gave up 2 bases and J gave up 8 bases; unmatched junction bases: 11. This CDR3 contains 17 residues. The CDR3 loop reads CARSFRDRGSFKEKLFF. In DNA, the CDR3 is TGTGCCAGAAGCTTCCGGGACAGGGGGAGTTTTAAGGAAAAACTGTTTTTT.

The CDR3 protein is CAISRTPGQGVQPQHF. CDR3 DNA: TGTGCCATCAGTCGAACCCCGGGACAGGGTGTCCAGCCCCAGCATTTT. The rearrangement joins TRBV10-3 to TRBJ1-5; TRBD1 matches 9 bases. The V gene end was trimmed by 5 bases and the J gene end by 7 bases; junction bases not matched to a gene: 12. Germline CDR1 and CDR2: ENHRY and SYGVKD. The CDR3 sequence is 16 residues long.

The J gene is TRBJ2-1, the V gene TRBV15, with TRBD2 as a possible D gene (6 bases). Deletions cut 0 bases from V and 5 bases from J, with 8 bases between. The CDR3 is 14 residues long. Germline V gene lookup returns CDR1 LNHNV and CDR2 YYDKDF (reference sequence). This chain's CDR3 is CATSRDRLDNEQFF. CDR3 nucleotides: TGTGCCACCAGCAGAGATAGACTAGACAATGAGCAGTTCTTC.